This T cell receptor (beta chain) was profiled in a study of T cells after yellow fever vaccination. General study results and limits: Post-booster repertoires again held most primary-vaccination clones (96% CD4, 85% to 90% CD8).

V gave up 0 bases and J gave up 4 bases, with 9 bases separating them. The CDR3 runs to 14 residues. Germline CDR1 is LGHDT and CDR2 is YNNKEL (reference sequence). Of note for this clonotype: What it binds is not known.

Template switching with 5'RACE generated the TCR cDNA and added a universal primer site and UMIs. MiXCR, applied by TCRdb to the 5' RACE reads, yields one record per CDR3 protein. The table has roughly 500,000 distinct CDR3 sequences, about 19% seen once. The sequence was obtained from a man aged 25 to 40 who received the YFV17D yellow fever vaccine. This sample comprised PBMCs, obtained 15 days after the yellow fever booster vaccination. The rearrangement links TRBV3-1 to TRBJ1-2; no clear D. The CDR3 loop reads CASSQEDSFYGYTF. DNA for the CDR3: TGTGCCAGCAGCCAAGAAGACTCATTCTATGGCTACACCTTC.